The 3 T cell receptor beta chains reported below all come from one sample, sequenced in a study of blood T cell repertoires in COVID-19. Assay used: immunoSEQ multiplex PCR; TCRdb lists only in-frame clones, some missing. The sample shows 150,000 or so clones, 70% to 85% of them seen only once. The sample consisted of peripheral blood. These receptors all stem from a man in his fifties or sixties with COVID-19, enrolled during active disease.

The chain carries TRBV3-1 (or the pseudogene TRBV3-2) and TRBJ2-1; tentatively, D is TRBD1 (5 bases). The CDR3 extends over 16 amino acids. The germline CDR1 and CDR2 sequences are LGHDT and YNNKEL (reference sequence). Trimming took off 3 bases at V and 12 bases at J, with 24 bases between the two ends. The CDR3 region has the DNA TGTGCCAGCAGCCATTATGGAACAGGTAGCTCCCTTGGGCAGTTCTTC. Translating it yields CASSHYGTGSSLGQFF.

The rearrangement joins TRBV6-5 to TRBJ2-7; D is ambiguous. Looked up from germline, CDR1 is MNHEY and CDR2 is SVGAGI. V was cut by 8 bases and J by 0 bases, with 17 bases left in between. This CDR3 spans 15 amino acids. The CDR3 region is CASSPRHGLSYEQYF. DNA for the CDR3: TGTGCCAGCTCACCGAGACACGGCCTCTCCTACGAGCAGTACTTC.

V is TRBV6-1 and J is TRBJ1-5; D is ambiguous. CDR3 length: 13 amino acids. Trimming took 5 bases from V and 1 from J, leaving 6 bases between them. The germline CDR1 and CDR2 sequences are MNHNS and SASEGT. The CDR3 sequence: CASSFSSNQPQHF. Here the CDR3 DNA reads TGTGCCAGCAGTTTCTCCAGCAATCAGCCCCAGCATTTT.